This T cell receptor (beta chain) was observed in a study of tumor-infiltrating lymphocytes in oesophageal squamous cell carcinoma. There are 15 residues in the CDR3. In germline, CDR1 is SGHVT, CDR2 SQSDAQ. MiXCR was run by TCRdb on the PCR reads, yielding one entry per CDR3 protein. The sample has 15,000 to 18,000 distinct CDR3 sequences; around 51% are singletons. Sequenced sample: esophageal tumor tissue. The TCR sequence derives from a female donor with esophageal squamous cell carcinoma. The genes are TRBV7-4 and TRBJ2-5, with D maybe TRBD2 (5 bases). The DNA end lines up better with TRBJ2-7; the J call may be wrong. The CDR3 region is CASSSRTGTTYEQYF. In nucleotides, the CDR3 is TGTGCCAGCAGCTCCCGGACGGGAACCACCTACGAGCAGTACTTC.